One sample yielded the 12 T cell receptor beta chains listed below, sequenced in a study of neurological immune-mediated disorders. Each CDR3 protein is one row after TCRdb ran MiXCR on the 5' RACE reads. This table holds roughly 100,000 distinct CDR3 sequences, roughly 4% found once. Sequenced: PBMCs. The receptors come from a woman between 18 and 30 years old with multiple sclerosis.

Comment on this clonotype: Just one base apart from a much larger clone, this may be a read error. The V call is TRBV7-9, the J call TRBJ2-1; D is ambiguous. Germline CDR1 and CDR2: SEHNR and FQNEAQ (reference sequence). This CDR3 contains 12 residues. V was shortened by 3 bases and J by 4 bases, with 4 bases between the two germline ends. The CDR3 DNA reads as TGTGCCAGCAGCTTTTATTACAATGAGCAGTTCTTC. Protein sequence: CASSFYYNEQFF.

This clonotype appeared many times. The rearrangement joins TRBV20-1 to TRBJ1-4; D remains ambiguous. Germline-derived CDR1 and CDR2 are DFQATT and SNEGSKA (reference sequence). Trimming cost V 3 bases and J 6 bases, with 11 bases left between them. This CDR3 has 13 residues. The CDR3: CSASYGFDEKLFF. CDR3 sequence (DNA): TGCAGTGCTAGTTACGGGTTCGATGAAAAACTGTTTTTT.

This clonotype has ten or more counts. The rearrangement uses TRBV7-2 and TRBJ1-1; TRBD1 matches at 7 bases. CDR1 SGHTA and CDR2 FQGNSA come from the germline V gene. V was pared by 5 bases and J by 2 bases, with 5 bases of the junction left unmatched. The CDR3 has 14 residues. DNA for the CDR3: TGTGCCAGCAGCCGGACAGGTTATAACACTGAAGCTTTCTTT. It encodes CASSRTGYNTEAFF. Drawing the rest from reference TRBV7-2 and TRBJ1-1, the complete variable domain is GAGVSQSPSNKVTEKGKDVELRCDPISGHTALYWYRQSLGQGLEFLIYFQGNSAPDKSGLPSDRFSAERTGGSVSTLTIQRTQQEDSAVYLCASSRTGYNTEAFFGQGTRLTVV.

Of note for this clonotype: A much larger clone sits a single nucleotide away, making a read error possible. This sequence joins TRBV5-1 and TRBJ2-1; possibly TRBD1 or TRBD2 for D (6 bases each). Per germline, CDR1 SGHRS and CDR2 YFSETQ. The CDR3 runs to 15 residues. The CDR3 protein is CTSSAGHSYYNEQFF. The CDR3 DNA reads as TGCACCAGCAGCGCGGGACACAGCTACTACAATGAGCAGTTCTTC.

This clonotype appeared many times. The rearrangement uses TRBV4-2 and TRBJ2-7, with a weak D call TRBD1 (6 bases). Germline V lookup: CDR1 LGHNA, CDR2 YNFKEQ. V was pared by 0 bases and J by 4 bases, with 13 bases between. This CDR3 has 15 amino acids. The CDR3 DNA follows: TGTGCCAGCAGCCAAGATGACAGGTCTGGTTACGAGCAGTACTTC. This encodes CASSQDDRSGYEQYF.

In its sample, this clonotype was seen many times. The J gene is TRBJ2-3, the V gene TRBV7-8, with D possibly being TRBD2 (6 bases). This CDR3 comprises 14 residues. In germline, CDR1 is SGHVS, CDR2 FQNEAQ. Trimming cost V 7 bases and J 2 bases, with 13 bases left between them. CDR3 loop: CASNLLASTDTQYF. The CDR3 DNA reads as TGTGCCAGCAACCTACTAGCCTCCACAGATACGCAGTATTTT.

This clonotype was seen only a few times. A read error is possible here, since a much larger clone lies one base away. The chain combines TRBV6-2 or TRBV6-3 with TRBJ1-2; D might be TRBD1 (5 bases). V shed 2 bases and J shed 1 base, with 17 bases lying between them. The V gene's germline CDR1 is MNHEY and CDR2 SVGEGT. The CDR3 is 17 residues long. CDR3: CASSYRDGTAFNYGYTF. CDR3 bases: TGTGCCAGCAGTTACCGGGACGGGACGGCCTTTAACTATGGCTACACCTTC.

By sample share, this clonotype is medium-sized. This chain links TRBV7-2 with TRBJ2-1; 8 bases are a match to TRBD1. The CDR3 runs to 15 residues. Germline V gene lookup returns CDR1 SGHTA and CDR2 FQGNSA. The V segment lost 5 bases and the J segment 4 bases; nucleotides outside the gene matches: 7. This CDR3 reads CASSPDRAPYNEQFF. The CDR3 DNA is TGTGCCAGCAGCCCGGACAGGGCCCCGTACAATGAGCAGTTCTTC.

V usage is TRBV12-3 or TRBV12-4 and J usage is TRBJ2-5; D is possibly TRBD1 or TRBD2 (5 bases each). Trimming left V 5 bases short and J 2 bases short, with 15 bases between. CDR3 length: 15 amino acids. This CDR3 reads CASSPRLWGQETQYF. CDR3 DNA sequence: TGTGCCAGCAGTCCTCGACTGTGGGGGCAAGAGACCCAGTACTTC.

The sample holds many counts of this clonotype. The genes are TRBV7-3 and TRBJ1-5; tentative D call: TRBD1 (6 bases). CDR3 size: 13 residues. The V gene's germline CDR1 is SGHTA and CDR2 FQGTGA. With 4 bases removed from V and 10 bases from J, the gap between germline ends came to 14 bases. In DNA, the CDR3 is TGTGCCAGCAGCTCGGACAGAAACAGTCCCCAGCATTTT. Translated, it gives CASSSDRNSPQHF.

This clonotype was observed at least ten times. The chain links TRBV5-5 to TRBJ2-7, with D possibly matching TRBD2 (6 bases). From germline, CDR1 is SGHKS and CDR2 YYEKEE (reference sequence). V dropped 8 bases and J dropped 7 bases, with 22 bases sitting between them. The CDR3 spans 14 residues. The CDR3 DNA follows: TGTGCCAGTTCCTGGGGCAGCCTCCGGGGGGAGCAGTACTTC. This codes for CASSWGSLRGEQYF.

This clonotype has just a few counts. Just one base apart from a much larger clone, this may be a read error. Lacking the conserved final phenylalanine or tryptophan, this CDR3 likely reflects a read error. The V and J genes are TRBV2 and TRBJ2-4; unclear D gene. The germline gives CDR1 SNHLY, CDR2 FYNNEI. The CDR3 consists of 13 residues. V shed 9 bases and J shed 4 bases, with 13 bases lying between them. The CDR3 loop reads CASVKEIKNIQYC. CDR3 bases: TGTGCCAGTGTGAAGGAAATTAAAAACATTCAGTACTGC.